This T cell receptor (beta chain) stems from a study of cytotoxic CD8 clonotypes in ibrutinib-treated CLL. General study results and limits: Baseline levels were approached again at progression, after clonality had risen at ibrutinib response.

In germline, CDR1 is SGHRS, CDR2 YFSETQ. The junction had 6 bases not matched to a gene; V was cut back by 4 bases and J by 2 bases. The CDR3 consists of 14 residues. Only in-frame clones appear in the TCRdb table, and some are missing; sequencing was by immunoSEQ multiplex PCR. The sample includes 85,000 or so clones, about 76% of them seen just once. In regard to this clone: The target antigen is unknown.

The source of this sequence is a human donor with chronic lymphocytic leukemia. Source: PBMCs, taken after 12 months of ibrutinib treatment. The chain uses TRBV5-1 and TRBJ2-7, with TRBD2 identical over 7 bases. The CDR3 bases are TGCGCCAGCAGCCCGTGGGAGGGAGCCTACGAGCAGTACTTC. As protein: CASSPWEGAYEQYF. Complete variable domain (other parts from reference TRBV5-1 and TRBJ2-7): KAGVTQTPRYLIKTRGQQVTLSCSPISGHRSVSWYQQTPGQGLQFLFEYFSETQRNKGNFPGRFSGRQFSNSRSEMNVSTLELGDSALYLCASSPWEGAYEQYFGPGTRLTVT.